The TCR beta chain described here comes from a study of blood T cell repertoires in COVID-19. Study context: Material from acute and convalescent COVID-19 was sourced from the United States, Italy and Spain. T cells, B-cell-depleted T cells, or PBMCs provided the cDNA or gDNA that served as material.

Per the original methods: Estimation of nucleated cell counts was performed using reference gene primer amplification. Assay used: immunoSEQ multiplex PCR; TCRdb lists only in-frame clones, some missing. V, J and clone size are those of that table, while D and trimming were read from the DNA. The table shows 55,000 to 80,000 clones, with around 80% occurring only once. This clone showed up just a few times. This CDR3 has 14 residues. Germline V gives CDR1 SEHNR, CDR2 FQNEAQ (reference sequence). V was pared by 3 bases and J by 3 bases, with 8 bases between. The sample consisted of peripheral blood. This sequence was found in a human donor in a cohort sampled during active COVID-19. The rearrangement joins TRBV7-9 to TRBJ2-2, with D possibly matching TRBD2 (6 bases). In DNA form, the CDR3 reads TGTGCCAGCAGCTTTTGGGGGGACACCGGGGAGCTGTTTTTT. Protein sequence: CASSFWGDTGELFF.